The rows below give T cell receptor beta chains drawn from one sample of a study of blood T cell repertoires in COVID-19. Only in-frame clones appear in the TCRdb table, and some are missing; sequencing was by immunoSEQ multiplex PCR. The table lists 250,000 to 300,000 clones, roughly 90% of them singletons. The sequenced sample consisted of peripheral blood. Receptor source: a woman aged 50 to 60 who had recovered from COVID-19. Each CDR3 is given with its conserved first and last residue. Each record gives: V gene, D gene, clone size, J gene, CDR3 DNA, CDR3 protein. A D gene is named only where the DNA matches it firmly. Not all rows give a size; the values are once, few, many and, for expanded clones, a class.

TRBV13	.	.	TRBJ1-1	TGTGCCAGCAGCTTAGGGGGGGCGAACACTGAAGCTTTCTTT	CASSLGGANTEAFF
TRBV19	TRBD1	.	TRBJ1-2	TGTGCCAGCCGGACAGGGGACTATGGCTACACCTTC	CASRTGDYGYTF
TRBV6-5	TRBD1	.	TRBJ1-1	TGTGCCAGCAGTTACTTCGCCGGGACAGGGGCCACTGAAGCTTTCTTT	CASSYFAGTGATEAFF
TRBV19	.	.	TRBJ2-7	TGTGCCAGTAGCCGCCGGGGGAACGAGCAGTACTTC	CASSRRGNEQYF
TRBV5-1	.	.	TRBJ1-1	TGCGCCAGCAGCCCAGGGACTTGGGACACTGAAGCTTTCTTT	CASSPGTWDTEAFF
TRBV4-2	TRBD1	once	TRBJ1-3	TGTGCCAGCAGCCAAGGGGACAGGGGGCTTTTCTCTGGAAACACCATATATTTT	CASSQGDRGLFSGNTIYF
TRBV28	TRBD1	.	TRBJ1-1	TGTGCCAGCAGTTTGGGGACAGGGGAAAATCCTGAAGCTTTCTTT	CASSLGTGENPEAFF
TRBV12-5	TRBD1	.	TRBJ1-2	TGTGCTAGTGGTTTGGCAGGACAGGGGGTTAACTATGGCTACACCTTC	CASGLAGQGVNYGYTF
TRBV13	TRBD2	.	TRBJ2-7	TGTGCCAGCAGCTTTGGACTAGCGGCTTATTACGAGCAGTACTTC	CASSFGLAAYYEQYF
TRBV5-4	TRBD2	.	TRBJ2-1	TGTGCCACCCAACTAGCGGGCTTAAATGAGCAGTTCTTC	CATQLAGLNEQFF
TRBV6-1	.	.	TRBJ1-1	TGTGCCAGCAGTGAAAACAGCATGAACACTGAAGCTTTCTTT	CASSENSMNTEAFF
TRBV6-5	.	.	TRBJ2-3	TGTGCCAGCAGGGCCGGGACACCACGCACAGATACGCAGTATTTT	CASRAGTPRTDTQYF
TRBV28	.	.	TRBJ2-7	TGTGCCAGCAGCCTCACCCCGTGGAGGGAGACCTACGAGCAGTACTTC	CASSLTPWRETYEQYF
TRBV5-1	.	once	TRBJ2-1	TGCGCCAGCAGCTTGGGAGGCTCCTACAATGAGCAGTTCTTC	CASSLGGSYNEQFF
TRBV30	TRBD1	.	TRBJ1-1	TGTGCCTGGAGGACCCACAGGGGGCAGGGGACTGAAGCTTTCTTT	CAWRTHRGQGTEAFF
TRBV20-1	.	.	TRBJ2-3	TGCAGTGCTACCCATCCAGATACGCAGTATTTT	CSATHPDTQYF
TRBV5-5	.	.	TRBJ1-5	TGTGCCAGCAGCTTGTGGGGGGAAAGCAATCAGCCCCAGCATTTT	CASSLWGESNQPQHF
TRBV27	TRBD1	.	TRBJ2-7	TGTGCCAGCAGTTACGGGGGGGGACAGGGGTTTGAGCAGTACTTC	CASSYGGGQGFEQYF
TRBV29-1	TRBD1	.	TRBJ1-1	TGCAGCGTCCCCTGGGGTAGCAGGGGGGAAGGGGGGAACACTGAAGCTTTCTTT	CSVPWGSRGEGGNTEAFF
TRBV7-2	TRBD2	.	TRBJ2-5	TGTGCCAGCAGCCCCCGGGGGGGTATGGAGACCCAGTACTTC	CASSPRGGMETQYF
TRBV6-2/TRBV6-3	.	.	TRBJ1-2	TGTGCCAGCAGTGGCAGATTAATCAACTATGGCTACACCTTC	CASSGRLINYGYTF
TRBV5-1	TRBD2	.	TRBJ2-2	TGCGCCAGCAGCTTTCAAGGGAGGGACACCGGGGAGCTGTTTTTT	CASSFQGRDTGELFF
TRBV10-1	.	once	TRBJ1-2	TGCGCCAGCAGTGAGTCGCCCCTTCCGGCAGGCCTTTCTTCCTATGGCTACACCTTC	CASSESPLPAGLSSYGYTF
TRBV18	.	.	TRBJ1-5	TGTGCCAGCTCCCGGTCGGACTTAATGGCAGGTCAGCCCCAGCATTTT	CASSRSDLMAGQPQHF
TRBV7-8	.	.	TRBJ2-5	TGTGCCAGCAGCTACAGGGAGCCCCCAAGTGAGACCCAGTACTTC	CASSYREPPSETQYF
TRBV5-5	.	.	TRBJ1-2	TGTGCCAGCAGCCCAGCGACAGGAGGTTATGGCTACACCTTC	CASSPATGGYGYTF
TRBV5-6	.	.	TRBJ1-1	TGTGCCAGCAGCCCGCTAGGGAGCGAAGCTTTCTTT	CASSPLGSEAFF
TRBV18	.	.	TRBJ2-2	TGTGCCAGCTCACCAACCTTGCGGGAGAACACCGGGGAGCTGTTTTTT	CASSPTLRENTGELFF
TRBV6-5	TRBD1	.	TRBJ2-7	TGTGCCAGCATCAAGGGGACAGGGGGGGCCTACGAGCAGTACTTC	CASIKGTGGAYEQYF
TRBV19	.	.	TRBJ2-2	TGTGCCAGTAGTATAGAACTCGGGAGTGGGACGGGGACCGGGGAGCTGTTTTTT	CASSIELGSGTGTGELFF
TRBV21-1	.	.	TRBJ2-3	TGTGCCAGCACCATCCTCGGGGGGAACGGGGCCGGCCGAGCAGATACGCAGTATTTT	CASTILGGNGAGRADTQYF
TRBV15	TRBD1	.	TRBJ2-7	TGTGCCACCAGCAGAGATCGGACAGGGGTCGAGCAGTACTTC	CATSRDRTGVEQYF
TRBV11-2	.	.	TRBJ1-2	TGTGCCAGCAGCTTAGATCGGGACTATGGCTACACCTTC	CASSLDRDYGYTF
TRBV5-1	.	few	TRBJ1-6	TGCGCCAGCAGCTTGTCTGACATATATAATTCACCCCTCCACTTT	CASSLSDIYNSPLHF
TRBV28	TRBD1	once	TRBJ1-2	TGTGCCAGCAGTTTGTTACAGGGGGACCATGGCTACACCTTC	CASSLLQGDHGYTF
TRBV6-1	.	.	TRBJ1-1	TGTGCCAGCAGTGAAGCAGGGCCAGGGGAGGCTTTCTTT	CASSEAGPGEAFF
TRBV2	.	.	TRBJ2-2	TGTGCCAGCAGTGATTTTGCCTACAGCATGCTGTTTTTT	CASSDFAYSMLFF
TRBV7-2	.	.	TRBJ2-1	TGTGCCAGCAGCTTAGGGGGGGTATCCTACAATGAGCAGTTCTTC	CASSLGGVSYNEQFF
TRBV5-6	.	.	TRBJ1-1	TGTGCCAGCAGCTTGGGGGCCACTGAAGCTTTCTTT	CASSLGATEAFF
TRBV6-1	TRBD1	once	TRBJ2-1	TGTGCCAGCAGTGAATCGGCGGACAGGGACCCGAGGAGAGGGCAGTTCTTC	CASSESADRDPRRGQFF
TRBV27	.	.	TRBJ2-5	TGTGCCAGCAGTTTAGGCCCAGGGTCGTACCAAGAGACCCAGTACTTC	CASSLGPGSYQETQYF